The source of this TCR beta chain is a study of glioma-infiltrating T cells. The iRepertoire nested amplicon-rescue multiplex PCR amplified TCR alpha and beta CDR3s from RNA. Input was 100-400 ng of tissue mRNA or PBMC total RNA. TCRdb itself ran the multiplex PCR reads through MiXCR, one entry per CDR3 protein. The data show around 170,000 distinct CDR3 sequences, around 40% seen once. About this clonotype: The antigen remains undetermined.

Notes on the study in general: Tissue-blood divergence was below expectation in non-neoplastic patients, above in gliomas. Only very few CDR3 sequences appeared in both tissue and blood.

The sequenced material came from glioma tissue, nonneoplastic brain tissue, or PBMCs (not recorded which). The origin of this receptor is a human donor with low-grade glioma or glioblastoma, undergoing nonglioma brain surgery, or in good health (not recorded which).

The CDR3 DNA reads TGTGCCAGCAATCTAGCGGGAGGGCGCAATGAGCAGTTCTTC. Translation gives CASNLAGGRNEQFF. The chain is built from TRBV2 and TRBJ2-1; TRBD2 agrees at 12 bases. The V segment lost 7 bases and the J segment 6 bases; nucleotides outside the gene matches: 4. The CDR3 runs to 14 residues. Germline lookup yields CDR1 SNHLY and CDR2 FYNNEI.